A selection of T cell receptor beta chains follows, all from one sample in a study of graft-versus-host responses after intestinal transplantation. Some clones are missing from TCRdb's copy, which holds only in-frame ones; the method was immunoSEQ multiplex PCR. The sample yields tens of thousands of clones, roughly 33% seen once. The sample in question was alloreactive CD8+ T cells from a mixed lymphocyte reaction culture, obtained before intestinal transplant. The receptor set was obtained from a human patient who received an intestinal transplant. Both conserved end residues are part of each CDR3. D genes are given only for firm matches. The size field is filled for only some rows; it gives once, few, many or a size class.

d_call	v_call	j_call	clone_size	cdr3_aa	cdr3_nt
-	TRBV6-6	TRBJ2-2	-	CASSYFQNTGELFF	TGTGCCAGCAGTTACTTTCAGAACACCGGGGAGCTGTTTTTT
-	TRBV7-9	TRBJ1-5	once	CASSENRRPQHF	TGTGCCAGCAGCGAGAACAGGAGGCCCCAGCATTTT
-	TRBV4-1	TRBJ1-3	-	CASSQGGANSGNTIYF	TGCGCCAGCAGCCAAGGAGGGGCTAACTCTGGAAACACCATATATTTT
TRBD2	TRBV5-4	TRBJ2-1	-	CASSLGGTSGSLFSNEQFF	TGTGCCAGCAGCTTGGGGGGGACTAGCGGGAGCTTATTCTCCAATGAGCAGTTCTTC
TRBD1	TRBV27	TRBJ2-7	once	CASSLSGTGYEQYF	TGTGCCAGCAGTTTATCTGGGACAGGCTACGAGCAGTACTTC
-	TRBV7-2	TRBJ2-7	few	CASSLTRYSYEQYF	TGTGCCAGCAGCTTAACCCGTTACAGCTACGAGCAGTACTTC
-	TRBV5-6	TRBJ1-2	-	CASSWTGGGGYTF	TGTGCCAGCAGCTGGACGGGTGGAGGCGGCTACACCTTC
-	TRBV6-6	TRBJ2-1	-	CASSYRGAGEQFF	TGTGCCAGCAGTTACAGGGGCGCAGGTGAGCAGTTCTTC
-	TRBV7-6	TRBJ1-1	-	CASSHGSGTEAFF	TGTGCCAGCAGCCACGGGTCCGGGACTGAAGCTTTCTTT
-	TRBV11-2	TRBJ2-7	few	CASSLGSSYEQYF	TGTGCCAGCAGCTTAGGCAGCTCCTACGAGCAGTACTTC
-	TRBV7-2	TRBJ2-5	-	CASSAELDQETQYF	TGTGCCAGCAGTGCGGAGCTCGACCAAGAGACCCAGTACTTC
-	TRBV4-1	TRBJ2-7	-	CASSQGREGAYEQYF	TGCGCCAGCAGCCAAGGGCGCGAGGGGGCCTACGAGCAGTACTTC
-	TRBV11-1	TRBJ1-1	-	CASSRGWDTEAFF	TGTGCCAGCAGCCGGGGGTGGGACACTGAAGCTTTCTTT
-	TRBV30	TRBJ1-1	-	CAWKAAMNTEAFF	TGTGCCTGGAAAGCGGCGATGAACACTGAAGCTTTCTTT
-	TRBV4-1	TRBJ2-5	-	CASSQVQGRQETQYF	TGCGCCAGCAGCCAAGTACAGGGTCGACAAGAGACCCAGTACTTC
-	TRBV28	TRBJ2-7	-	CASSLLLGAGSSYEQYF	TGTGCCAGCAGTTTACTACTAGGGGCAGGGTCGTCGTACGAGCAGTACTTC
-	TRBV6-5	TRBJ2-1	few	CASSYRGTYNEQFF	TGTGCCAGCAGTTATAGGGGGACCTACAATGAGCAGTTCTTC
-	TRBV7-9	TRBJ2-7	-	CASSQDGYEQYF	TGCGCCAGCAGCCAAGATGGCTACGAGCAGTACTTC
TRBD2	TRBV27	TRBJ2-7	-	CASSLSGGSSYEQYF	TGTGCCAGCAGTCTTAGCGGGGGTTCATCCTACGAGCAGTACTTC
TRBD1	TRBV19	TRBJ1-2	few	CASSIDTAGGYGYTF	TGTGCCAGTAGTATAGATACGGCAGGGGGCTATGGCTACACCTTC
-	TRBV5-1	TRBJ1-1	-	CASSEGVNTEAFF	TGCGCCAGCAGTGAAGGGGTGAACACTGAAGCTTTCTTT
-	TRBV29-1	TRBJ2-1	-	CSVDLREQFF	TGCAGCGTTGACCTTCGTGAGCAGTTCTTC
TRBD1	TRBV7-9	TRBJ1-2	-	CASSLITGGPYYGYTF	TGTGCCAGCAGCTTAATCACAGGGGGGCCATACTATGGCTACACCTTC
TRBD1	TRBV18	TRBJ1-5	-	CASSQQGNQPQHF	TGTGCCAGCTCACAACAGGGGAATCAGCCCCAGCATTTT
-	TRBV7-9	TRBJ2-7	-	CASSVDTSYEQYF	TGTGCCAGCAGCGTCGACACGTCCTACGAGCAGTACTTC
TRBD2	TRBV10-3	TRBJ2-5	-	CANRAGGGTDQETQYF	TGTGCCAACCGAGCGGGGGGGGGAACTGACCAAGAGACCCAGTACTTC
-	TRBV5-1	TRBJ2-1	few	CASSPTLLAYNEQFF	TGCGCCAGCAGCCCGACACTTTTAGCCTACAATGAGCAGTTCTTC
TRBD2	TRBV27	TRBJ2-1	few	CASSSTSGVFWEQFF	TGTGCCAGCAGTTCGACTAGCGGGGTTTTCTGGGAGCAGTTCTTC
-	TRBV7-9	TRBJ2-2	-	CASTPPDGTGELFF	TGTGCCAGCACTCCTCCGGACGGCACCGGGGAGCTGTTTTTT
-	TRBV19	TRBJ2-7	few	CASSFTHRQYNKGEQYF	TGTGCCAGTAGTTTCACCCATCGACAGTACAATAAGGGCGAGCAGTACTTC
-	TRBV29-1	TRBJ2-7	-	CSVEEGAVGSYEQYF	TGCAGCGTTGAGGAGGGGGCGGTAGGGTCCTACGAGCAGTACTTC
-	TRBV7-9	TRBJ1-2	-	CASSSAATGAREGYTF	TGTGCCAGCAGCTCAGCAGCGACCGGGGCTAGAGAAGGCTACACCTTC
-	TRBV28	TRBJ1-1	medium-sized	CASSLTGSYTEAFF	TGTGCCAGCAGTCTTACAGGCAGCTACACTGAAGCTTTCTTT
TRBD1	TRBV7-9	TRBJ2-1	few	CASSWHTGGANGQFF	TGTGCCAGCAGCTGGCACACAGGGGGCGCAAATGGGCAGTTCTTC